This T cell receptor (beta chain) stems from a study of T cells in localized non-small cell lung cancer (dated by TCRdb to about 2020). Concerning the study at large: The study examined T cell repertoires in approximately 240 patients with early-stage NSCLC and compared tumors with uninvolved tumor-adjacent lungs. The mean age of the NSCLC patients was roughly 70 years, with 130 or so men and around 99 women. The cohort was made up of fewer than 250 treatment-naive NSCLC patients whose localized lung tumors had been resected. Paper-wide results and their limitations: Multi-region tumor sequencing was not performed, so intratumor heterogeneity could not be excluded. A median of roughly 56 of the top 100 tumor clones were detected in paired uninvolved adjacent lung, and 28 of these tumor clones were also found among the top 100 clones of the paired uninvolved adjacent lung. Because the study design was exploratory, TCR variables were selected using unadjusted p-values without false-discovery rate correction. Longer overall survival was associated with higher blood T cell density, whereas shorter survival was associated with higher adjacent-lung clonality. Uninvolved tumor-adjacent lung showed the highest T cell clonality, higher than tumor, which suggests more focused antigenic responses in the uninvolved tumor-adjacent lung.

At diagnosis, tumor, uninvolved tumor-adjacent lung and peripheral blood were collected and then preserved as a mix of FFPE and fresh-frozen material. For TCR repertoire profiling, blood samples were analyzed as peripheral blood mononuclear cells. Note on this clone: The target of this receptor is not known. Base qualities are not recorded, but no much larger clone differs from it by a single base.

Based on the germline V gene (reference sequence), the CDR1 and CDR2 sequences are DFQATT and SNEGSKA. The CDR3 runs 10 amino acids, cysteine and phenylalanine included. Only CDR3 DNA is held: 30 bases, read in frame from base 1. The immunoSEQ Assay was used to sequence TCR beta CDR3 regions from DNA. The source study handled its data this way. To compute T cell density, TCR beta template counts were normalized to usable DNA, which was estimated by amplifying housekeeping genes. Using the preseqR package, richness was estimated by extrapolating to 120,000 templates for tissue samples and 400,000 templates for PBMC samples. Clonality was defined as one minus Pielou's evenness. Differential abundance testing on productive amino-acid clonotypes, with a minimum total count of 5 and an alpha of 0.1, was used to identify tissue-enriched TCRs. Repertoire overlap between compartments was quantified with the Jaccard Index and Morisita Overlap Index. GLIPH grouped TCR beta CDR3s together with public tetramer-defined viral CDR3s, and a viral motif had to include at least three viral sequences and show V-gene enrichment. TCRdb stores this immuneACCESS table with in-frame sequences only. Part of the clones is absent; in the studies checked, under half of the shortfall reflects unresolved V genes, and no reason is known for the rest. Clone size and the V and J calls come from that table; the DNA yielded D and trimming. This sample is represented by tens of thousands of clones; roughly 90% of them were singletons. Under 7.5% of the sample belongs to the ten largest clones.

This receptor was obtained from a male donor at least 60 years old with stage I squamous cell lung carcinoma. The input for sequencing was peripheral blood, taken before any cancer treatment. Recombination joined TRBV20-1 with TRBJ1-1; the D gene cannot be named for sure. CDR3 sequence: CSASSAEAFF. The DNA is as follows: TGCAGCGCTTCCTCGGCTGAAGCTTTCTTT.